This is a list of T cell receptor beta chains from one sample in a study of blood T cell repertoires in COVID-19. Assay used: immunoSEQ multiplex PCR; TCRdb lists only in-frame clones, some missing. The top ten hold 1.5% to 2% of the sample, which has about 300,000 clones, more than 75% seen once. The specimen sequenced was peripheral blood. These TCRs come from a woman aged 45-59 years with acute or convalescent COVID-19. Each CDR3 is given with its conserved first and last residue. A D gene is named only where the DNA matches it firmly. The size field is filled for only some rows; it gives once, few, many or a size class.

clone size,D gene,V gene,J gene,CDR3 protein,CDR3 DNA
NA,NA,TRBV10-3,TRBJ1-1,CAIRAPGNTEAFF,TGTGCCATCAGGGCCCCAGGGAACACTGAAGCTTTCTTT
NA,NA,TRBV30,TRBJ2-7,CAWSRQGGYEQYF,TGTGCCTGGAGTAGGCAGGGGGGCTACGAGCAGTACTTC
few,NA,TRBV19,TRBJ1-1,CASSISDNRKYLWDTEAFF,TGTGCCAGTAGTATCAGCGATAACAGGAAATACTTATGGGACACTGAAGCTTTCTTT
NA,NA,TRBV27,TRBJ2-1,CASSRVSSSEQFF,TGTGCCAGCTCGAGGGTTTCCTCAAGTGAGCAGTTCTTC
NA,NA,TRBV7-8,TRBJ1-1,CASSLGLGGSEAFF,TGTGCCAGCAGCTTAGGATTGGGGGGGTCCGAAGCTTTCTTT
NA,NA,TRBV28,TRBJ1-1,CASSFLGGAMDTEAFF,TGTGCCAGCAGTTTTCTGGGGGGGGCAATGGACACTGAAGCTTTCTTT
once,NA,TRBV5-4,TRBJ1-6,CASSLNGGNSPLHF,TGTGCCAGCAGCTTGAACGGGGGGAATTCACCCCTCCACTTT
NA,TRBD2,TRBV6-5,TRBJ2-2,CASSYGRGNTGELFF,TGTGCCAGCAGTTACGGGAGGGGGAACACCGGGGAGCTGTTTTTT
NA,TRBD1,TRBV28,TRBJ2-7,CASTRTGFDYEQYF,TGTGCCAGCACCCGGACAGGGTTTGACTACGAGCAGTACTTC
once,NA,TRBV4-2,TRBJ1-5,CASSQEDTLGGADQPQHF,TGTGCCAGCAGCCAAGAGGATACGCTGGGGGGAGCGGATCAGCCCCAGCATTTT
NA,TRBD1,TRBV6-1,TRBJ1-1,CASSDRVDRADTEAFF,TGTGCCAGCAGTGACCGAGTGGACAGGGCGGACACTGAAGCTTTCTTT
NA,TRBD2,TRBV4-3,TRBJ2-4,CASSLTLSGSSGKNIQYF,TGCGCCAGCAGCCTTACCCTTAGCGGGAGTAGTGGCAAAAACATTCAGTACTTC
few,TRBD1,TRBV27,TRBJ2-7,CASSSSGTGDYEQYF,TGTGCCAGCAGTTCATCCGGGACAGGGGACTACGAGCAGTACTTC
NA,TRBD1,TRBV4-3,TRBJ1-6,CASSQGDRDRNSPLHF,TGCGCCAGCAGCCAGGGGGACAGGGATAGAAATTCACCCCTCCACTTT
NA,TRBD1,TRBV24-1,TRBJ1-5,CATSAQGATDQPQHF,TGTGCCACCAGTGCCCAGGGGGCAACGGACCAGCCCCAGCATTTT
NA,NA,TRBV24-1,TRBJ2-1,CATSDSSPGTYNEQFF,TGTGCCACCAGTGATTCTTCCCCGGGAACCTACAATGAGCAGTTCTTC
NA,NA,TRBV28,TRBJ2-3,CASSPTADTQYF,TGTGCCAGCAGTCCTACCGCAGATACGCAGTATTTT
NA,TRBD1,TRBV5-1,TRBJ1-5,CASSSGQFDQPQHF,TGCGCCAGCAGCTCGGGACAGTTTGATCAGCCCCAGCATTTT
NA,TRBD1,TRBV19,TRBJ1-5,CASSKPGQFNVRQPQHF,TGTGCCAGTAGTAAGCCGGGACAGTTCAATGTTCGGCAGCCCCAGCATTTT
few,TRBD1,TRBV6-5,TRBJ1-3,CASRDRGGGNTIYF,TGTGCCAGCCGGGACAGGGGAGGGGGAAACACCATATATTTT
NA,TRBD2,TRBV2,TRBJ2-5,CASNLLAGAETQYF,TGTGCCAGCAACCTACTAGCGGGAGCCGAGACCCAGTACTTC
NA,NA,TRBV27,TRBJ2-7,CASSSQRVTGSLDEQYF,TGTGCCAGCAGTTCTCAACGAGTGACAGGCTCCCTTGACGAGCAGTACTTC
NA,NA,TRBV2,TRBJ1-5,CASTGQGIQPQHF,TGTGCCAGCACGGGGCAGGGGATTCAGCCCCAGCATTTT
NA,TRBD1,TRBV29-1,TRBJ1-1,CSVDRQGMDTEAFF,TGCAGCGTTGACCGACAGGGGATGGACACTGAAGCTTTCTTT
NA,NA,TRBV2,TRBJ2-2,CASIGQGLATGELFF,TGTGCCAGCATAGGACAAGGCCTGGCGACCGGGGAGCTGTTTTTT
NA,TRBD1,TRBV27,TRBJ1-6,CASTITGVDSPLHF,TGTGCCAGCACCATAACAGGGGTGGATTCACCCCTCCACTTT
NA,TRBD1,TRBV18,TRBJ2-1,CASSPHPRKGAVYNEQFF,TGTGCCAGCTCACCACACCCGAGAAAGGGGGCCGTCTACAATGAGCAGTTCTTC
NA,TRBD2,TRBV7-9,TRBJ2-3,CASSLGVYSGSFLDTQYF,TGTGCCAGCAGCTTAGGTGTTTATAGCGGGAGTTTTCTAGATACGCAGTATTTT
NA,NA,TRBV18,TRBJ1-3,CASSPNSSGNTIYF,TGTGCCAGCTCACCAAACAGCTCTGGAAACACCATATATTTT
once,TRBD2,TRBV19,TRBJ2-5,CASSATSGSPQETQYF,TGTGCCAGTAGTGCGACTAGCGGGAGTCCCCAAGAGACCCAGTACTTC
NA,TRBD2,TRBV19,TRBJ2-6,CASRGSTSGSSGPGANVLTF,TGTGCCAGTAGAGGTTCGACTAGCGGGAGTTCTGGCCCTGGGGCCAACGTCCTGACTTTC
NA,TRBD2,TRBV5-3,TRBJ2-5,CARSPRTSSGRAGETQYF,TGTGCCAGAAGCCCCCGAACCTCTAGCGGGAGGGCCGGGGAGACCCAGTACTTC
NA,NA,TRBV18,TRBJ1-1,CASSRGMNTEAFF,TGTGCCAGCTCACGGGGCATGAACACTGAAGCTTTCTTT
NA,NA,TRBV28,TRBJ1-5,CASSLSVLDSQPQHF,TGTGCCAGCAGTTTATCCGTCTTGGATAGCCAGCCCCAGCATTTT
NA,TRBD1,TRBV5-8,TRBJ1-1,CASIHRGGTEAFF,TGTGCCAGCATTCACAGGGGAGGCACTGAAGCTTTCTTT
NA,TRBD2,TRBV27,TRBJ2-3,CASSRLAGAGFTDTQYF,TGTGCCAGCAGTAGATTAGCGGGAGCGGGGTTCACAGATACGCAGTATTTT
NA,TRBD2,TRBV24-1,TRBJ2-7,CATRTSGSLESYEQYF,TGTGCCACCCGGACTAGCGGGAGTCTGGAATCCTACGAGCAGTACTTC
NA,TRBD1,TRBV28,TRBJ1-5,CASIAGQGVRQPQHF,TGTGCCAGCATTGCCGGACAGGGGGTTCGACAGCCCCAGCATTTT
NA,TRBD2,TRBV7-9,TRBJ2-1,CASSLAGLAGNEQFF,TGTGCCAGCAGCTTAGCCGGACTAGCGGGAAATGAGCAGTTCTTC
few,NA,TRBV6-5,TRBJ2-5,CASSYNTGRETQYF,TGTGCCAGCAGTTACAATACAGGGCGGGAGACCCAGTACTTC
NA,NA,TRBV7-8,TRBJ2-7,CASSPSFHEQYF,TGTGCCAGCAGCCCCTCCTTTCACGAGCAGTACTTC
NA,TRBD1,TRBV6-5,TRBJ2-7,CASSYDRGPYEQYF,TGTGCCAGCAGTTACGACAGGGGGCCATACGAGCAGTACTTC
NA,TRBD2,TRBV4-2,TRBJ2-3,CASSQDFSGASTDTQYF,TGTGCCAGCAGCCAAGATTTTAGCGGGGCTAGCACAGATACGCAGTATTTT
NA,NA,TRBV5-1,TRBJ2-1,CASSFMDNSMDNEQFF,TGCGCCAGCAGCTTTATGGACAACTCCATGGACAATGAGCAGTTCTTC
NA,NA,TRBV14,TRBJ2-4,CASSQAPRSIQYF,TGTGCCAGCAGCCAAGCCCCACGGTCCATTCAGTACTTC
NA,NA,TRBV6-6,TRBJ2-1,CASSWRGLSYNEQFF,TGTGCCAGCAGTTGGCGAGGCCTGTCCTACAATGAGCAGTTCTTC
NA,NA,TRBV11-2,TRBJ2-7,CASSSPRGPSYEQYF,TGTGCCAGCAGCTCCCCGCGGGGCCCTTCCTACGAGCAGTACTTC
NA,NA,TRBV18,TRBJ2-5,CASSPSLETQYF,TGTGCCAGCTCACCGTCATTAGAGACCCAGTACTTC
NA,TRBD1,TRBV18,TRBJ2-6,CASSQQGAWGANVLTF,TGTGCCAGCTCTCAACAGGGGGCTTGGGGGGCCAACGTCCTGACTTTC
NA,TRBD1,TRBV5-6,TRBJ2-7,CASSSYGTGTSKVNYEQYF,TGTGCCAGCAGCTCTTATGGGACAGGCACTTCTAAGGTCAACTACGAGCAGTACTTC
NA,TRBD1,TRBV30,TRBJ1-5,CACKQGISNQPQHF,TGTGCCTGTAAACAGGGGATTAGCAATCAGCCCCAGCATTTT
NA,TRBD2,TRBV7-3,TRBJ2-1,CASSLTGAGVNNEQFF,TGTGCCAGCAGCTTAACGGGAGCGGGAGTTAACAATGAGCAGTTCTTC
NA,TRBD2,TRBV19,TRBJ2-1,CASSLGLAEYNEQFF,TGTGCCAGTTCACTAGGGCTAGCGGAGTACAATGAGCAGTTCTTC
NA,NA,TRBV5-4,TRBJ2-3,CASSLVASSTDTQYF,TGTGCCAGCAGCTTGGTGGCTAGCAGCACAGATACGCAGTATTTT
NA,NA,TRBV11-2,TRBJ2-1,CASSRRDPSSYNEQFF,TGTGCCAGCAGCCGGCGGGACCCGAGCTCCTACAATGAGCAGTTCTTC